A single sample gave rise to the 27 T cell receptor beta chains below, sequenced in a study of response to subunit inactivated influenza vaccine. TCRdb recomputed calls from the RT-PCR reads with MiXCR, one row per CDR3 protein. This sample has 710,000 or so distinct CDR3 sequences; 15% to 17% occur once, and the top ten carry 9.5% to 13%. The input for sequencing was PBMCs from blood, taken about 11 days after vaccination. The origin of the receptors is a man aged 50 or older who received an inactivated influenza vaccine.

This clonotype was observed a few times. The chain employs TRBV6-2 or TRBV6-3 and TRBJ2-1; possible D gene TRBD1, 7 bases. V lost 0 bases and J lost 7, with 13 bases in between. The CDR3 is 15 amino acids. Per germline, CDR1 MNHEY and CDR2 SVGEGT. As DNA, the CDR3 is TGTGCCAGCAGTTACTCGTCTTCAGGGGGGAATGAGCAGTTCTTC. Its translation: CASSYSSSGGNEQFF.

J is TRBJ1-2 and V is TRBV29-1; 10 bases are shared with TRBD1. This CDR3 contains 15 residues. Per germline, CDR1 SQVTM and CDR2 ANQGSEA. V shed 3 bases and J 3 bases; nucleotides not matched to a gene: 7. The DNA for the CDR3 is TGCAGCGTTGACAGGACAGGGGGACAAGACTATGGCTACACCTTC. Amino acid sequence: CSVDRTGGQDYGYTF.

Concerning this clonotype itself: Germline is not matched at one junction end, which may reflect a read error. This chain uses TRBV5-1 with TRBJ2-3; TRBD1 agrees at 8 bases. Germline CDR1 is SGHRS and CDR2 is YFSETQ. This CDR3 contains 15 residues. CDR3 bases: TGCGTCAGCAGCTTCCGAGGACAGGGATTAGATACGCAGTATTTT. As protein: CVSSFRGQGLDTQYF.

V usage is TRBV12-3 or TRBV12-4 and J usage is TRBJ2-7, with 9 nucleotides matching TRBD2. The junction had 2 bases not matched to a gene; V was cut back by 4 bases and J by 1 base. CDR3 length equals 14 residues. The CDR3 protein is CASSWREGSYEQYF. CDR3 coding DNA: TGTGCCAGCAGTTGGCGGGAGGGTTCCTACGAGCAGTACTTC.

This clonotype was counted only a few times. The chain has TRBV4-3 and TRBJ2-2; D possibly corresponds to TRBD2 (7 bases). From germline, CDR1 is LGHNA and CDR2 YSLEER. Trimming removed 4 bases from V and 4 bases from J, with 13 bases in between. This CDR3 spans 15 amino acids. CDR3 bases: TGCGCCAGCAGCCTTAGGGAGGGGGGCACCGGGGAGCTGTTTTTT. Translating gives CASSLREGGTGELFF.

V gene TRBV28 combines with J gene TRBJ2-7; 10 nucleotides match TRBD1. V lost 2 bases, J lost 3 bases, and 4 bases stayed unmatched. The CDR3 is made up of 15 amino acids. The V gene's germline CDR1 is MDHEN and CDR2 SYDVKM. The CDR3 loop reads CASSLGTGEGYEQYF. CDR3 DNA sequence: TGTGCCAGCAGTTTAGGGACAGGGGAGGGCTACGAGCAGTACTTC.

This clonotype was counted a few times. This chain uses TRBV29-1 with TRBJ2-1; 12 nucleotides align to TRBD1. The germline CDR1 and CDR2 sequences are SQVTM and ANQGSEA. Losses at the gene ends were 7 bases for V and 8 bases for J; bases not matched to a gene: 3. This CDR3 region has 12 residues. The CDR3: CSGGQGAYEQFF. The CDR3 bases are TGCAGCGGGGGACAGGGGGCTTATGAGCAGTTCTTC.

J is TRBJ2-4 and V is TRBV27; TRBD1 matches at 9 bases. The germline V gene encodes CDR1 MNHEY and CDR2 SMNVEV (reference sequence). The CDR3 runs to 18 residues. Germline trimming cut 8 bases from V and 1 base from J; bases unmatched to any gene: 15. In nucleotides, the CDR3 is TGTGCCAGCTCTCCGGGACAGGGAAAGAGAGGGGCCAAAAACATTCAGTACTTC. Protein product: CASSPGQGKRGAKNIQYF.

This clonotype has at least ten counts. This chain links TRBV7-2 with TRBJ2-7; 9 bases map to TRBD1. V lost 1 base to trimming and J lost 4 bases; unmatched junction nucleotides: 5. The CDR3 totals 15 residues. The germline V gene encodes CDR1 SGHTA and CDR2 FQGNSA. The CDR3, as DNA: TGTGCCAGCAGCTTAGGTTTAGGACAGGGGTACGAGCAGTACTTC. Translating it yields CASSLGLGQGYEQYF.

The CDR3 DNA is TGTGCCAGCAGCTTAGGTACAGGGACCCCCTACGAGCAGTACTTC. It encodes CASSLGTGTPYEQYF. V usage is TRBV7-6 and J usage is TRBJ2-7, with D maybe TRBD1 (6 bases). Germline V gene sequence: CDR1 SGHVS, CDR2 FNYEAQ. Trimming shortened V by 1 base and J by 2 bases, and 12 bases separated the two germline ends. This CDR3 contains 15 residues.

This chain joins TRBV2 and TRBJ2-7, with D perhaps TRBD1 or TRBD2 (5 bases each). Germline CDR1 reads SNHLY; CDR2 reads FYNNEI. With 4 bases removed from V and 2 bases from J, the gap between germline ends came to 24 bases. The CDR3 spans 18 residues. The CDR3: CASSGRHGFGTEAYEQYF. The CDR3 coding sequence is TGTGCCAGCAGTGGGAGACACGGATTCGGGACCGAAGCCTACGAGCAGTACTTC.

The sample holds many counts of this clonotype. This sequence joins TRBV5-6 and TRBJ2-5; 7 bases agree with TRBD2. Trimming at V came to 4 bases and at J to 3 bases, leaving 9 bases not matched to a gene. The CDR3 spans 15 residues. The germline V gene encodes CDR1 SGHDT and CDR2 YYEEEE. Here the CDR3 reads CASSPSPGGEETQYF. The CDR3 coding sequence is TGTGCCAGCAGCCCATCCCCGGGGGGAGAAGAGACCCAGTACTTC. The full variable domain, with the rest looked up from reference TRBV5-6 and TRBJ2-5, is DAGVTQSPTHLIKTRGQQVTLRCSPKSGHDTVSWYQQALGQGPQFIFQYYEEEERQRGNFPDRFSGHQFPNYSSELNVNALLLGDSALYLCASSPSPGGEETQYFGPGTRLLVL.

The table lists this clonotype with a few counts. The chain uses TRBV20-1 and TRBJ2-5, with 7 bases fitting TRBD1. The V and J ends lost 1 base and 4 bases, in that order; junction bases with no gene match: 9. The CDR3 is 15 amino acids. Germline CDR1 and CDR2: DFQATT and SNEGSKA (reference sequence). The CDR3 region has the DNA TGCAGTGCTAGAGCCTCAGCACAGGGGTTAGAGACCCAGTACTTC. Translated: CSARASAQGLETQYF.

This clonotype was observed a few times. The chain combines TRBV24-1 with TRBJ1-1; D gene uncertain. Germline V lookup: CDR1 KGHDR, CDR2 SFDVKD. CDR3 size: 14 residues. The ends were cut back, 10 bases at V and 2 bases at J, with 16 bases in the middle. Here the CDR3 reads CATPKPGQNTEAFF. CDR3 in DNA: TGTGCCACTCCAAAACCGGGCCAAAACACTGAAGCTTTCTTT.

CDR3: CASRVTKLVPDTQYF. CDR3 DNA: TGTGCCAGCAGAGTGACGAAGCTGGTCCCAGATACGCAGTATTTT. The rearrangement joins TRBV2 to TRBJ2-3, with D uncertain. V was shortened by 6 bases and J by 4 bases, with 17 bases between the two germline ends. The germline V gene has CDR1 SNHLY and CDR2 FYNNEI. This CDR3 is 15 amino acids long.

The chain links TRBV4-2 to TRBJ2-1; the match to TRBD1 covers 10 bases. The V gene end was trimmed by 1 base and the J gene end by 8 bases; junction bases not matched to a gene: 5. CDR1 is LGHNA and CDR2 is YNFKEQ in the germline V gene. This CDR3 contains 15 residues. CDR3 residues: CASSQAGTGVYEQFF. Here the CDR3 DNA reads TGTGCCAGCAGCCAAGCCGGGACAGGGGTTTATGAGCAGTTCTTC.

This rearrangement joins TRBV7-2 to TRBJ1-4, with D uncertain. The V end lost 5 bases, the J end lost 0 bases, and 10 bases lay between the germline ends. Germline-derived CDR1 and CDR2 are SGHTA and FQGNSA. This CDR3 region has 15 residues. CDR3 DNA: TGTGCCAGCAGCGGAAACAGTGCAACTAATGAAAAACTGTTTTTT. Encoded protein: CASSGNSATNEKLFF.

The sample holds a few counts of this clonotype. The rearrangement joins TRBV20-1 to TRBJ2-7, with D perhaps being TRBD1 or TRBD2 (6 bases each). The CDR3 spans 15 residues. The V gene lost 5 bases and the J gene lost 5 bases, with 22 bases spanning the gap. Germline V gives CDR1 DFQATT, CDR2 SNEGSKA (reference sequence). CDR3 loop: CSALRGGAGADEQYF. CDR3 in DNA: TGCAGTGCTCTAAGAGGCGGGGCAGGGGCAGACGAGCAGTACTTC.

CDR3 bases: TGTGCCAGCATTATCTTAGACAGGGCCTATGAGCAGTTCTTC. Translation gives CASIILDRAYEQFF. The gene calls are TRBV6-5 and TRBJ2-1; 7 bases map to TRBD1. CDR1 and CDR2 from the germline V gene are MNHEY and SVGAGI. J lost 8 bases, V lost 7 bases, and 11 bases had no gene match. The CDR3 totals 14 residues.

This clonotype was counted a few times. This sequence joins TRBV28 and TRBJ2-7, with 10 bases that match TRBD1. V dropped 8 bases and J dropped 7; count of bases not matched to a gene: 11. From germline, CDR1 is MDHEN and CDR2 SYDVKM. CDR3 length: 14 amino acids. CDR3 protein: CASGWTGGNEEQYF. For the CDR3, the DNA is TGTGCCAGCGGTTGGACAGGGGGAAACGAGGAGCAGTACTTC.

The J gene is TRBJ2-5, the V gene TRBV20-1; D is ambiguous. There are 13 residues in the CDR3. V was shortened by 1 base and J by 0 bases, with 6 bases between the two germline ends. Germline assignment: CDR1 DFQATT and CDR2 SNEGSKA (reference sequence). CDR3 region: CSARVLNQETQYF. As DNA, the CDR3 is TGCAGTGCTAGAGTGTTGAACCAAGAGACCCAGTACTTC.

This chain links TRBV5-1 with TRBJ2-3; 10 bases agree with TRBD1. The CDR3 runs to 18 residues. The V gene end was trimmed by 4 bases and the J gene end by 0 bases; junction bases not matched to a gene: 11. Germline CDR1 is SGHRS and CDR2 is YFSETQ. Written as DNA, the CDR3 is TGCGCCAGCAGCCGACAGGGGGCACACCTCTCTAGCACAGATACGCAGTATTTT. The encoded protein is CASSRQGAHLSSTDTQYF.

Many counts were recorded for this clonotype. This chain links TRBV7-2 with TRBJ1-1; D remains unclear. Germline V CDR1 and CDR2: SGHTA, FQGNSA. The CDR3 runs to 16 residues. V dropped 1 base and J dropped 0 bases, with 12 bases sitting between them. The CDR3 here is CASSLVEYTMNTEAFF. CDR3 bases: TGTGCCAGCAGCTTAGTGGAATACACCATGAACACTGAAGCTTTCTTT.

This clonotype was seen more than once but under ten times. V gene TRBV6-1 combines with J gene TRBJ1-4; D might be TRBD1 (6 bases). Deletions cut 8 bases from V and 0 bases from J, with 13 bases between. The CDR3 length is 15 residues. CDR1 is MNHNS, CDR2 SASEGT, per germline. The CDR3 DNA reads as TGTGCCAGCGGGGCTGAGGGGGCAACTAATGAAAAACTGTTTTTT. Its protein is CASGAEGATNEKLFF.

J is TRBJ2-7 and V is TRBV29-1; 10 nucleotides match TRBD1. The CDR3 spans 15 residues. Trimming cost V 1 base and J 6 bases; bases outside gene matches: 9. Germline loops: CDR1 SQVTM, CDR2 ANQGSEA. This CDR3 reads CSVEGLLTGGGEQYF. CDR3 coding DNA: TGCAGCGTTGAAGGATTACTGACAGGGGGCGGCGAGCAGTACTTC.

This clonotype was counted only a few times. This chain joins TRBV4-2 and TRBJ2-2; 7 bases agree with TRBD2. Trimming at V came to 6 bases and at J to 2 bases, leaving 12 bases not matched to a gene. Germline assignment: CDR1 LGHNA and CDR2 YNFKEQ. This CDR3 contains 17 residues. The CDR3 DNA is TGTGCCAGCAGTCCCATCGATAGCGGGTCTAACACCGGGGAGCTGTTTTTT. It is translated as CASSPIDSGSNTGELFF.

The V call is TRBV28, the J call TRBJ2-7; maybe TRBD1 (5 bases). Trimming cost V 8 bases and J 4 bases, with 15 bases left between them. Germline-derived CDR1 and CDR2 are MDHEN and SYDVKM. The CDR3 loop spans 13 amino acids. The CDR3 protein is CASETQGTYEQYF. In DNA form, the CDR3 reads TGTGCCAGCGAGACGCAGGGAACGTACGAGCAGTACTTC.